The 5 T cell receptor beta chains below were found in one sample sequenced in a study of T cells expressing NK-cell markers (dated by TCRdb to the early 2020s). The receptor library was made with 5' RACE. Sequencing took place on an Illumina HiSeq 2000. The reads went through TCRdb reprocessing, and each CDR3 protein sequence gets one entry with no DNA. The sample's table covers 400,000 to 500,000 distinct CDR3 sequences. The ten largest clonotypes hold 6% to 9.5% of the sample. Sequenced: blood T cells: a sorted CD56 or NKG2C T cell subset, CD4+ or CD8+ T cells, or bulk PBMC T cells (not recorded which). All receptors derive from a woman aged 18 to 69 in good health.

The chain uses TRBV20-1 and TRBJ2-7; without DNA, the TCRdb call of TRBD1 cannot be checked. The germline V gene has CDR1 DFQATT and CDR2 SNEGSKA (reference sequence). CDR3 size: 15 residues. The chain's CDR3 is CSAREFQGVGAEQYF.

The chain links TRBV27 to TRBJ1-6; TCRdb calls TRBD1, which cannot be checked without DNA. The CDR3 has 13 amino acids. CDR1 and CDR2 from the germline V gene are MNHEY and SMNVEV (reference sequence). This CDR3 is CASAGASGSPLHF.

The chain carries TRBV7-2 and TRBJ1-3; the D gene TCRdb calls, TRBD1, cannot be checked with no DNA. The CDR3 length is 13 residues. The germline gives CDR1 SGHTA, CDR2 FQGNSA. The CDR3 loop reads CASSLLQWDTIYF.

The chain recombines TRBV11-2 with TRBJ2-1; the TCRdb call, TRBD2, lacks DNA for checking. Germline CDR1 and CDR2: SGHAT and FQNNGV. CDR3 length: 15 amino acids. The CDR3 sequence is CASSLGVGEAREQFF.

V usage is TRBV19 and J usage is TRBJ2-2; with no DNA, the TCRdb D assignment of TRBD1 cannot be verified. Looked up from germline, CDR1 is LNHDA and CDR2 is SQIVND (reference sequence). The CDR3 extends over 16 amino acids. CDR3 amino acids: CASSIMEGAGTGELFF.